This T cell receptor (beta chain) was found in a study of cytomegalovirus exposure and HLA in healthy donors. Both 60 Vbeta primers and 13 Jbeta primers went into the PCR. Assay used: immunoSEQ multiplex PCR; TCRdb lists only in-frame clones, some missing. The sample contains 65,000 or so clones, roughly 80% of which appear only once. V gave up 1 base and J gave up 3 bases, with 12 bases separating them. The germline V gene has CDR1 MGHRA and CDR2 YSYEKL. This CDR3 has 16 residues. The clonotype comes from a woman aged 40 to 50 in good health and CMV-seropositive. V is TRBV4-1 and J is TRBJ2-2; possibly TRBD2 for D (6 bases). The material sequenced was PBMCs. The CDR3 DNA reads TGCGCCAGCAGCCAAGGGGGGGTTTGGGACACCGGGGAGCTGTTTTTT. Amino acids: CASSQGGVWDTGELFF.